The sequence of this TCR beta chain was determined in a study of cytomegalovirus exposure and HLA in healthy donors. Notes on the study in general: V- and J-gene trimming of TCR beta was linked (in a later analysis) to a missense DCLRE1C variant.

This clone was seen only once. Its antigen is undetermined. After removal of 3 bases from V and 7 bases from J, the junction contained 13 bases not matched to a gene. CDR1 is KGHSH and CDR2 is LQKENI in the germline V gene. This CDR3 contains 17 residues. Primers for the PCR totalled 60 Vbeta and 13 Jbeta. The table came from immunoSEQ multiplex PCR; TCRdb's copy has only in-frame clones and leaves some out. The sample lists 98,000 or so clones, around 77% occurring once. The chain links TRBV18 to TRBJ2-5; 11 bases align to TRBD2. This receptor was taken from a female donor in good health and CMV-seronegative. The sequenced sample consisted of PBMCs. CDR3 coding DNA: TGTGCCAGCTCACCTCGGACGACTAGCGGGGAATATGGGACCCAGTACTTC. Translation gives CASSPRTTSGEYGTQYF.